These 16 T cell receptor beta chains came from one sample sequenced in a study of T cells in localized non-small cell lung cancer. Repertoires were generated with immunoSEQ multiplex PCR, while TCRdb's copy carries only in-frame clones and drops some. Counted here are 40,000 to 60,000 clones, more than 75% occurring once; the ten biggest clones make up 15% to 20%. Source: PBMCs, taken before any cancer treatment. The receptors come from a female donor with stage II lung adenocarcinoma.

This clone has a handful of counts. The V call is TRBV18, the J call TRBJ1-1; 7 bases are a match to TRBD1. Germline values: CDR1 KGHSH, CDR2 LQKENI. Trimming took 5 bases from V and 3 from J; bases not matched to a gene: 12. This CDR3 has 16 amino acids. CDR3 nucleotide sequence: TGTGCCAGCTCATCCCGACAGGGTGGAGTGGACACTGAAGCTTTCTTT. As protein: CASSSRQGGVDTEAFF.

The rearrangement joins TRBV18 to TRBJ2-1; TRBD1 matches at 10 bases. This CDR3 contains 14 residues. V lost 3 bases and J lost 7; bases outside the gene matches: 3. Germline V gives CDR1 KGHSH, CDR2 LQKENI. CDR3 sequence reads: CASSPGQGGNEQFF. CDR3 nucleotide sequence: TGTGCCAGCTCACCCGGACAGGGGGGGAATGAGCAGTTCTTC.

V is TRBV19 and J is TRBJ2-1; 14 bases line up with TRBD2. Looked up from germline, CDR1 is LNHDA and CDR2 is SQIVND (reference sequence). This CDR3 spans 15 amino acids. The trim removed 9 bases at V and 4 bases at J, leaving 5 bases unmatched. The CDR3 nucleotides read TGTGCCAGCTCCGGGACTAGCGGGAGTTACAATGAGCAGTTCTTC. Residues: CASSGTSGSYNEQFF.

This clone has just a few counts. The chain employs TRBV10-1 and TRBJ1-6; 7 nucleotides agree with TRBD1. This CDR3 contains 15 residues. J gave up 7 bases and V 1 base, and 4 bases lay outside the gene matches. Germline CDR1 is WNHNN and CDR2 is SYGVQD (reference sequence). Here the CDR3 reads CASSEYRGTNSPLHF. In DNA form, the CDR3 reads TGCGCCAGCAGTGAGTACAGGGGAACAAATTCACCCCTCCACTTT.

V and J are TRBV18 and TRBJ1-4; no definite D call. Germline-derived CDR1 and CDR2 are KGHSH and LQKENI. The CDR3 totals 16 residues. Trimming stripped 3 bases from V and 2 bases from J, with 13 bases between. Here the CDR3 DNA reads TGTGCCAGCTCACCCGACGGGTACGGCACTAATGAAAAACTGTTTTTT. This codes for CASSPDGYGTNEKLFF.

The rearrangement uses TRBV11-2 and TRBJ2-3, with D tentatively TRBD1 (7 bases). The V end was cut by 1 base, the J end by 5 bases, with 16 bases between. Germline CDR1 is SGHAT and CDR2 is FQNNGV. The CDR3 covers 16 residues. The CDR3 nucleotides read TGTGCCAGCAGCTTAGCTAACCCCCAGGGGGGAGATACGCAGTATTTT. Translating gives CASSLANPQGGDTQYF.

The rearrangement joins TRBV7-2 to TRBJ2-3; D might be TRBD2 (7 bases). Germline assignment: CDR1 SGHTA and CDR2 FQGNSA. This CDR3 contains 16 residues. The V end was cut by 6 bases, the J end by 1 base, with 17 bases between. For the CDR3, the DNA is TGTGCCAGCAGTCCCACCATAGGGGGGGGCACAGATACGCAGTATTTT. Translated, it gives CASSPTIGGGTDTQYF. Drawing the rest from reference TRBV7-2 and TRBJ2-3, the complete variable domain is GAGVSQSPSNKVTEKGKDVELRCDPISGHTALYWYRQSLGQGLEFLIYFQGNSAPDKSGLPSDRFSAERTGGSVSTLTIQRTQQEDSAVYLCASSPTIGGGTDTQYFGPGTRLTVL.

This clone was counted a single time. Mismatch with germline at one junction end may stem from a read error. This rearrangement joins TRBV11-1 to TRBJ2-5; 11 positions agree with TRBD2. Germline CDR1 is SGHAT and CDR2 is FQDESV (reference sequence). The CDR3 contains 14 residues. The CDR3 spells CASSLGLAEETQHF. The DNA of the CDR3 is TGTGCCAGCAGCTTGGGACTAGCGGAAGAGACCCAGCACTTC.

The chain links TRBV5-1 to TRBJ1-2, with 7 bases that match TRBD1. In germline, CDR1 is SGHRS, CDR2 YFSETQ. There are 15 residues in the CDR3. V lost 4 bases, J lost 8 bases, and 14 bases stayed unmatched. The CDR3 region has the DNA TGCGCCAGCAGCCCCGGACAGGACTCGCCTGCGGGCTACACCTTC. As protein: CASSPGQDSPAGYTF. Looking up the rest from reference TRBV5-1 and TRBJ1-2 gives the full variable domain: KAGVTQTPRYLIKTRGQQVTLSCSPISGHRSVSWYQQTPGQGLQFLFEYFSETQRNKGNFPGRFSGRQFSNSRSEMNVSTLELGDSALYLCASSPGQDSPAGYTFGSGTRLTVV.

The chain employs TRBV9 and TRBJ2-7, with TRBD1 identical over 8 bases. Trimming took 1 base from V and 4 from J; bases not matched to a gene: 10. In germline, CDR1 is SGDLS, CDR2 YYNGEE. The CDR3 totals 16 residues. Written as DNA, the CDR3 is TGTGCCAGCAGCGTATCTAGTCAGGGGGCGAATTACGAGCAGTACTTC. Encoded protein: CASSVSSQGANYEQYF.

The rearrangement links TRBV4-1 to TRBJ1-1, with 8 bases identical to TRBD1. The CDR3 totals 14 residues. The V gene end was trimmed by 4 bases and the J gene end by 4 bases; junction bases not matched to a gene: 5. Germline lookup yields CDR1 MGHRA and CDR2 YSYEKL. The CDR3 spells CASSPGQGLTEAFF. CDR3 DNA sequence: TGCGCCAGCAGCCCCGGACAGGGACTCACTGAAGCTTTCTTT.

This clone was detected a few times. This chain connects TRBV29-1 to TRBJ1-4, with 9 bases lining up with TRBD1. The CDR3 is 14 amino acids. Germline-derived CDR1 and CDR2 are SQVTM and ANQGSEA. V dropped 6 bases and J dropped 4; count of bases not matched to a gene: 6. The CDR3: CSVGTGIGNEKLFF. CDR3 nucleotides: TGCAGCGTAGGGACAGGGATCGGTAATGAAAAACTGTTTTTT.

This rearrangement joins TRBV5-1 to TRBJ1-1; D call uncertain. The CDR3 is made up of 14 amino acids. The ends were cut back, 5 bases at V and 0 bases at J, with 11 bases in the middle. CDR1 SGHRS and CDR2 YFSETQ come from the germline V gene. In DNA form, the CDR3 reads TGCGCCAGCAGAAACCAGATCATGAACACTGAAGCTTTCTTT. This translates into CASRNQIMNTEAFF.

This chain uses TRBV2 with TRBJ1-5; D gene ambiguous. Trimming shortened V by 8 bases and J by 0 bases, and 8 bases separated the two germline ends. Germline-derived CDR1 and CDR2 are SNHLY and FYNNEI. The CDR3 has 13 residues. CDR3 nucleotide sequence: TGTGCCAGCGGATATCTTAGCAATCAGCCCCAGCATTTT. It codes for CASGYLSNQPQHF.

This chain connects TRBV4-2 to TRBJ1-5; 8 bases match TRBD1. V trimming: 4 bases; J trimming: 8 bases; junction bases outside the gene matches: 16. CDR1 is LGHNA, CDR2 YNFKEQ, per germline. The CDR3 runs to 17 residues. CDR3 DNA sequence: TGTGCCAGCAGCCCTTCTAGGACAGGGCGAACCTGGGAGCCCCAGCATTTT. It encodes CASSPSRTGRTWEPQHF.

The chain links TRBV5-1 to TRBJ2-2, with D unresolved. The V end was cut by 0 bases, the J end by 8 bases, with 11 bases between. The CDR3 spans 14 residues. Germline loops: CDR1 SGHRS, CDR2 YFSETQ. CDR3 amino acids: CASSLVSGRGELFF. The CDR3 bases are TGCGCCAGCAGCTTGGTATCCGGGCGTGGGGAGCTGTTTTTT.